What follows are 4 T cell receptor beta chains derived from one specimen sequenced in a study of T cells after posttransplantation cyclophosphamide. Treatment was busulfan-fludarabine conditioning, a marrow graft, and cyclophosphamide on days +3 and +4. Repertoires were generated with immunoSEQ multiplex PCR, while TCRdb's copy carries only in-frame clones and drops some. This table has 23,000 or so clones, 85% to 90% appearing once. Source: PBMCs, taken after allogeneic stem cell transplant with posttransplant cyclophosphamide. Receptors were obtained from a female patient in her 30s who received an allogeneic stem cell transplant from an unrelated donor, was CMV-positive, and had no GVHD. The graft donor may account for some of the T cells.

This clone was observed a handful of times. The CDR3 sequence: CSVEGTSGGSSSYNEQFF. The CDR3 DNA is TGCAGCGTAGAGGGGACTAGCGGGGGGTCTTCCTCCTACAATGAGCAGTTCTTC. The chain has TRBV29-1 and TRBJ2-1; TRBD2 matches 15 bases. Germline V gene sequence: CDR1 SQVTM, CDR2 ANQGSEA. CDR3 length equals 18 residues. After removal of 6 bases from V and 0 bases from J, the junction contained 9 bases not matched to a gene.

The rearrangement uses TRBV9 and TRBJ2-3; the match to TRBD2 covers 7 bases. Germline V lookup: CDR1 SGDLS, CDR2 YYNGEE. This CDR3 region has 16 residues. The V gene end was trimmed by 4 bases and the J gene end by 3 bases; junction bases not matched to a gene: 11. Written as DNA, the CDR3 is TGTGCCAGCAGCTCCTGTTCAGCGGGGTGTACAGATACGCAGTATTTT. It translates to CASSSCSAGCTDTQYF. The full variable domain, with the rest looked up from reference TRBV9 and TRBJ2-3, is DSGVTQTPKHLITATGQRVTLRCSPRSGDLSVYWYQQSLDQGLQFLIQYYNGEERAKGNILERFSAQQFPDLHSELNLSSLELGDSALYFCASSSCSAGCTDTQYFGPGTRLTVL.

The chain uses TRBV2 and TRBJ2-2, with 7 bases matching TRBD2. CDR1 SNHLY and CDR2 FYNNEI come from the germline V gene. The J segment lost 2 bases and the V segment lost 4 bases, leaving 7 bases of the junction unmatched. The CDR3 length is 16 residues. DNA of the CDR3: TGTGCCAGCAGTGCACAAGCGGGGTCCAACACCGGGGAGCTGTTTTTT. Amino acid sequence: CASSAQAGSNTGELFF.

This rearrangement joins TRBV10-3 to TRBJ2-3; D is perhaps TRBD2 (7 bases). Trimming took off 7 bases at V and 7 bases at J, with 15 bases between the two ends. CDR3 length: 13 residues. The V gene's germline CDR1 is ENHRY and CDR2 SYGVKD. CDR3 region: CAITRGGINTQYF. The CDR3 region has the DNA TGTGCCATCACTCGCGGGGGCATAAATACGCAGTATTTT.